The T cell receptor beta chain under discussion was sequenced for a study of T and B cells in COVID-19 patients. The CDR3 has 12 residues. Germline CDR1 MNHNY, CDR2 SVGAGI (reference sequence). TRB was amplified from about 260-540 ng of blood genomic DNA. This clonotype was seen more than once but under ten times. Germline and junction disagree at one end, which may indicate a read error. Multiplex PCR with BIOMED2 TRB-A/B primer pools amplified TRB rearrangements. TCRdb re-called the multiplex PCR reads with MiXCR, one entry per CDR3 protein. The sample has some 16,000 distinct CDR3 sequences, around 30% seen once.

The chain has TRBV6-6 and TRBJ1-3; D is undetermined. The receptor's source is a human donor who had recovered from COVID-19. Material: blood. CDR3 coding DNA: TGTGCCAGCAGACCGGCTGGAGACACCATATATTTT. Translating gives CASRPAGDTIYF.